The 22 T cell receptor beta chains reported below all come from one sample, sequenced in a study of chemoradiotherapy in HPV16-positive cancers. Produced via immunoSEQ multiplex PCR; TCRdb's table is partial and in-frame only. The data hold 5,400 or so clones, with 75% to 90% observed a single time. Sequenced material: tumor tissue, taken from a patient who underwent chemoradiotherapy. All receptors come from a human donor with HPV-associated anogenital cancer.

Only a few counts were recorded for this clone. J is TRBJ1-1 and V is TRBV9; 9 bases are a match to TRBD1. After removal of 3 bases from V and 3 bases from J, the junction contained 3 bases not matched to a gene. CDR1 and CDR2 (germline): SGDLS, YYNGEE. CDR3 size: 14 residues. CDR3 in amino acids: CASSGWTGDTEAFF. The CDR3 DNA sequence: TGTGCCAGCAGCGGATGGACAGGGGACACTGAAGCTTTCTTT.

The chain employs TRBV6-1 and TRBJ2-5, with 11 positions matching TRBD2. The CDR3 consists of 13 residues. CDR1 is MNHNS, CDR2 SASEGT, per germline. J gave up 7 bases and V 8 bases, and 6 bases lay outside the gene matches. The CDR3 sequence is CASFSGGVGTQYF. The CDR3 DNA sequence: TGTGCCAGCTTTAGCGGGGGGGTGGGGACCCAGTACTTC.

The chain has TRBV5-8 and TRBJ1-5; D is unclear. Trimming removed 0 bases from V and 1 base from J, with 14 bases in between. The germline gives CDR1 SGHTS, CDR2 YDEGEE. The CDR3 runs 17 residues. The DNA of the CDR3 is TGTGCCAGCAGCTTGGGGAGGTCAATGGTGAGCAATCAGCCCCAGCATTTT. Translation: CASSLGRSMVSNQPQHF.

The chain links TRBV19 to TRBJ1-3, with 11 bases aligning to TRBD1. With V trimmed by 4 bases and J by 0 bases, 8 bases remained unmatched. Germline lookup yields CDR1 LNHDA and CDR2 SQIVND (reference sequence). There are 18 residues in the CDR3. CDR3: CASSRTSGTGGSGNTIYF. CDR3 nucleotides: TGTGCCAGTAGTAGAACCTCCGGGACAGGGGGCTCTGGAAACACCATATATTTT.

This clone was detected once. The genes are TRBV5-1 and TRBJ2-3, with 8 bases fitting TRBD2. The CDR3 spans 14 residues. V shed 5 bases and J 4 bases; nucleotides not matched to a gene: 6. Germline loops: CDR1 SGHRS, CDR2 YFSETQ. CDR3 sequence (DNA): TGCGCCAGCAGGTCCGGGGGGGCGTCAGATACGCAGTATTTT. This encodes CASRSGGASDTQYF.

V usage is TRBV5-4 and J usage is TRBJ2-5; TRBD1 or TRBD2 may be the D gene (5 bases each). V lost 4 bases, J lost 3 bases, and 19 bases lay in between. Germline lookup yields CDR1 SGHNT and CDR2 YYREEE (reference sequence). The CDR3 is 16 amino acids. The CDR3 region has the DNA TGTGCCAGCAGCCAAGACAGTCTGGGAGTCAAAGAGACCCAGTACTTC. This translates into CASSQDSLGVKETQYF.

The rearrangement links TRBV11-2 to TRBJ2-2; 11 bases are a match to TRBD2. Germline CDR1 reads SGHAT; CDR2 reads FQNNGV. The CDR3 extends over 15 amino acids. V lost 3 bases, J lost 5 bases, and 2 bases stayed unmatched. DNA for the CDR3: TGTGCCAGCAGCTTTACTAGCGGGGGTACCGGGGAGCTGTTTTTT. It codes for CASSFTSGGTGELFF. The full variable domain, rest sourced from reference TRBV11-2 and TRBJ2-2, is EAGVAQSPRYKIIEKRQSVAFWCNPISGHATLYWYQQILGQGPKLLIQFQNNGVVDDSQLPKDRFSAERLKGVDSTLKIQPAKLEDSAVYLCASSFTSGGTGELFFGEGSRLTVL.

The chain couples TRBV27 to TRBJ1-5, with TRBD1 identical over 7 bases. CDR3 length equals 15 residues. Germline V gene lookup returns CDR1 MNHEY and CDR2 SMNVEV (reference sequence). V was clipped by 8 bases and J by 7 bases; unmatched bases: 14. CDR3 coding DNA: TGTGCCAGCCACCCCGGGGCAGGGGGGATGCAGCCCCAGCATTTT. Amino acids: CASHPGAGGMQPQHF.

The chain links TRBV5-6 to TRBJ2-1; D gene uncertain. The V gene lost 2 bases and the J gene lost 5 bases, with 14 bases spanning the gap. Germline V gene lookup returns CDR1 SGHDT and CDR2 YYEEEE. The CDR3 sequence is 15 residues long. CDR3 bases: TGTGCCAGCAGCTTTGGTGCTCGGGCGAACAATGAGCAGTTCTTC. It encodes CASSFGARANNEQFF.

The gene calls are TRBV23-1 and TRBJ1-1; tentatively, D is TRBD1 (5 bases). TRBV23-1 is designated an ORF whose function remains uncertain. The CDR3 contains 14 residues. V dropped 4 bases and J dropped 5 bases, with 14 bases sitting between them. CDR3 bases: TGCGCCAGCAGTCTTGGGGCGCGGGGTACTGAAGCTTTCTTT. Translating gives CASSLGARGTEAFF.

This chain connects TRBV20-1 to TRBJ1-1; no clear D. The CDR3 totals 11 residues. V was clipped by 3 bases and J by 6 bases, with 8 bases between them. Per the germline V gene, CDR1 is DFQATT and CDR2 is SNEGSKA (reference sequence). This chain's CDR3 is CSASQPPEAFF. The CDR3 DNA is TGCAGTGCTAGTCAGCCTCCTGAAGCTTTCTTT.

For the CDR3, the DNA is TGTGCCAGTAGTACAAAGGGACAGCAAAATCAGCCCCAGCATTTT. Amino acids: CASSTKGQQNQPQHF. The V call is TRBV19, the J call TRBJ1-5; 7 bases line up with TRBD1. The CDR3 is 15 residues long. V shed 4 bases and J 4 bases; nucleotides not matched to a gene: 7. From germline, CDR1 is LNHDA and CDR2 SQIVND (reference sequence).

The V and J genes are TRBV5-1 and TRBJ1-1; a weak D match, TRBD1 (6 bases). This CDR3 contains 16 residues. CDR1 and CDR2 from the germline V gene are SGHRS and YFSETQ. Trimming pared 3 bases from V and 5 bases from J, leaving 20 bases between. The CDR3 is CASSWGGLQRGTEAFF. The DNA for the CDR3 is TGCGCCAGCAGCTGGGGGGGCCTCCAAAGGGGGACTGAAGCTTTCTTT.

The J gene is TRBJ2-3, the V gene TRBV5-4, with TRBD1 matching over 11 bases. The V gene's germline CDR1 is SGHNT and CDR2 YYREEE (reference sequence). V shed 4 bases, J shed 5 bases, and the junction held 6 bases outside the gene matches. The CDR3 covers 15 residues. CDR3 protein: CASSMRTGGVDTQYF. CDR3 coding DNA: TGTGCCAGCAGCATGCGGACAGGGGGCGTAGATACGCAGTATTTT.

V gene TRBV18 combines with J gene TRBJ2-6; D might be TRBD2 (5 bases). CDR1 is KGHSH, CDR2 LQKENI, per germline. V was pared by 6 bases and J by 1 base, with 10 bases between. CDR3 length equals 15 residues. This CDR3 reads CASSPTGSGANVLTF. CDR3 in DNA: TGTGCCAGCTCCCCGACGGGATCTGGGGCCAACGTCCTGACTTTC.

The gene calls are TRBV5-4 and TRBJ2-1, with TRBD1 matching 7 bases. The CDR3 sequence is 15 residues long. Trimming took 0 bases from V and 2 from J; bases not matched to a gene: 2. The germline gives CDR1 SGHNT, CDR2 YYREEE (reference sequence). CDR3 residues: CASSLDRGPYNEQFF. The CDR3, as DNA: TGTGCCAGCAGCTTGGACAGGGGTCCCTACAATGAGCAGTTCTTC.

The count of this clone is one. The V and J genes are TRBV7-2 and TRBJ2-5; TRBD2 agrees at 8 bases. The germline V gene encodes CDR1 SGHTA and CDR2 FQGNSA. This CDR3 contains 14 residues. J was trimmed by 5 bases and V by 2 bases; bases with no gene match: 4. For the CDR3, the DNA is TGTGCCAGCAGCTTACGGGGGGGCCACGAGACCCAGTACTTC. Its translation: CASSLRGGHETQYF.

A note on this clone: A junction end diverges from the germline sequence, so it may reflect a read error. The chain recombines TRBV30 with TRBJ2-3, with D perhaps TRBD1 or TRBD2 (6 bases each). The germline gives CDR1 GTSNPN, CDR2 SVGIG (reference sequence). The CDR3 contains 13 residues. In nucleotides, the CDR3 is TGTGCCTGGAGACTAGCCTCGACAGGTACGCAGTATTTT. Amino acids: CAWRLASTGTQYF.

CDR3 protein: CASSLTGGLFSSGELFF. CDR3 DNA sequence: TGTGCCAGCAGCTTAACGGGGGGCCTTTTCTCGTCCGGGGAGCTGTTTTTT. The chain is built from TRBV5-6 and TRBJ2-2; tentatively, D is TRBD2 (7 bases). This CDR3 region has 17 residues. V was clipped by 2 bases and J by 6 bases, with 20 bases between them. Germline V CDR1 and CDR2: SGHDT, YYEEEE.

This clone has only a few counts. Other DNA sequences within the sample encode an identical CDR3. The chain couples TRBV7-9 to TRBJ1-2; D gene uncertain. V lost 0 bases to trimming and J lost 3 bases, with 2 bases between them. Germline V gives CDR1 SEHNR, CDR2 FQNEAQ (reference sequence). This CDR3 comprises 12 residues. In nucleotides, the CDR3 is TGTGCCAGCAGCTTAGCAGACTATGGCTACACCTTC. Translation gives CASSLADYGYTF.

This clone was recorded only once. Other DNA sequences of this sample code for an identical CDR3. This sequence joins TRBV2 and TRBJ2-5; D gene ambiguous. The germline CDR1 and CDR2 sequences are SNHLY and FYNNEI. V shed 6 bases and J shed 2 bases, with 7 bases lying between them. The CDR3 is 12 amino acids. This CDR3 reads CASSRIQETQYF. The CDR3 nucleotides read TGTGCCAGCAGCAGGATACAAGAGACCCAGTACTTC.

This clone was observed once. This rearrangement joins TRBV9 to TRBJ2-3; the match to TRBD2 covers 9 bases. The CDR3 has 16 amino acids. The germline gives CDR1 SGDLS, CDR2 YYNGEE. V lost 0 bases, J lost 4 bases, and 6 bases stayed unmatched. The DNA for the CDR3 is TGTGCCAGCAGCGTAGTTGGGGCGGGGGGGTCAGATACGCAGTATTTT. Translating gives CASSVVGAGGSDTQYF.